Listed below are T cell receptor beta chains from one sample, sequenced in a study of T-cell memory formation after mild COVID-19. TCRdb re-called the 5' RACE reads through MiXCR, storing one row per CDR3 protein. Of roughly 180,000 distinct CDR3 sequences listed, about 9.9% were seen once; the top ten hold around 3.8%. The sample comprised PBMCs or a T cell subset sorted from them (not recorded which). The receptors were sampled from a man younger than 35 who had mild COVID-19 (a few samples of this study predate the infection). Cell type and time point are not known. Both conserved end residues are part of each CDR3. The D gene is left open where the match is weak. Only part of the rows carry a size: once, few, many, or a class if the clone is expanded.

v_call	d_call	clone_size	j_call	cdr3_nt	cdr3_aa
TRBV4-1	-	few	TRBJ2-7	TGCGCCAGCAGCCATATCAGCTCCTACGAGCAGTACTTC	CASSHISSYEQYF
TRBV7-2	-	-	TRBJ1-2	TGTGCCAGCAGCCCCGGACAGACCGTTAACTATGGCTACACCTTC	CASSPGQTVNYGYTF
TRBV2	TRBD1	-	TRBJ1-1	TGTGCCAGCATTCTCGACAGGGAATCCGCTGAAGCTTTCTTT	CASILDRESAEAFF
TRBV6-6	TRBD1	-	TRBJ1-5	TGTGCCATCTCCGGACAGGGGGAGTATCAGCCCCAGCATTTT	CAISGQGEYQPQHF
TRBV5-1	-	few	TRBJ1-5	TGCGCCAGCAGTTACCTACCCGGGGATTGGGATCAGCCCCAGCATTTT	CASSYLPGDWDQPQHF
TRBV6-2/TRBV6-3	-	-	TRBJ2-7	TGTGCCAGCAAAAAGACACCCACTAACGAGCAGTACTTC	CASKKTPTNEQYF
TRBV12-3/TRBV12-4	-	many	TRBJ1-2	TGTGCCAGCAGTTTACACTATGGCTACACCTTC	CASSLHYGYTF
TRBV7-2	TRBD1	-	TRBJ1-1	TGTGCCAGCAGCTTAGCGGGGGCAGGGGGCCGTAGCACTGAAGCTTTCTTT	CASSLAGAGGRSTEAFF
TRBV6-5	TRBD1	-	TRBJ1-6	TGTGCCAGCAGTTGGACAGGTCGAACAAGCTCCTATAATTCACCCCTCCACTTT	CASSWTGRTSSYNSPLHF
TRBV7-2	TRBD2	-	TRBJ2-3	TGTGCCAGCAGCTTATTCCCTAGCGGATCTAGCACAGATACGCAGTATTTT	CASSLFPSGSSTDTQYF
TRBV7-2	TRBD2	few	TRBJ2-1	TGTGCCAGCAGCCCGGGACTAGCGGGGGTTAATGAGCAGTTCTTC	CASSPGLAGVNEQFF
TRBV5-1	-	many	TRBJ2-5	TGCGCCAGCAGCCCCAACCCCGCGGGGGCACGGGAGACCCAGTACTTC	CASSPNPAGARETQYF
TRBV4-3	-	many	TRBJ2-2	TGCGCCAGCAGCCAAGGAAGAAGAGGGACCTACACCGGGGAGCTGTTTTTT	CASSQGRRGTYTGELFF
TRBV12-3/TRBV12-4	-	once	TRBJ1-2	TGTGCCAGCAGTTCGACAGAAATCTATGGCTACACCTTC	CASSSTEIYGYTF